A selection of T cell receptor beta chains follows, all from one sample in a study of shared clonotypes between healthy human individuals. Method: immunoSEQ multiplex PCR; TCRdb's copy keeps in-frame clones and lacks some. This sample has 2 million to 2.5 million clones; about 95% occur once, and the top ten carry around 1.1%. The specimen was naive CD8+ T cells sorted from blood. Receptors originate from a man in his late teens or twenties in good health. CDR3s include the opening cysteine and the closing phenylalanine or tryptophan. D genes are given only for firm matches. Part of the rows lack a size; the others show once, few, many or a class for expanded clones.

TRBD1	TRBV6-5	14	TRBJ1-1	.	CALDRGQGDREAFF	TGTGCCTTAGATCGGGGACAGGGGGACCGAGAAGCTTTCTTT
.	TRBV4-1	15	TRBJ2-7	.	CASSQDEAPNYEQYF	TGCGCCAGCAGCCAAGACGAAGCGCCTAACTACGAGCAGTACTTC
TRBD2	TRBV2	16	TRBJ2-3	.	CASSPLAGGRTDTQYF	TGTGCCAGCAGCCCCCTAGCGGGGGGACGCACAGATACGCAGTATTTT
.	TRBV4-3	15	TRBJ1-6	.	CASSQDRGYNSPLHF	TGCGCCAGCAGCCAAGATCGAGGTTATAATTCACCCCTCCACTTT
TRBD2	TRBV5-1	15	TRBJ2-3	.	CASSLGLAGVDTQYF	TGCGCCAGCAGCTTGGGACTAGCGGGAGTAGATACGCAGTATTTT
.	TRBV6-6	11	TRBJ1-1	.	CASSSEPEAFF	TGTGCCAGCAGTTCGGAACCTGAAGCTTTCTTT
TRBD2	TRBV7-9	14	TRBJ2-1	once	CASSPTSGNNEQFF	TGTGCCAGCAGCCCGACTAGCGGGAACAATGAGCAGTTCTTC
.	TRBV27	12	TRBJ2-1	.	CASRAGWAEQFF	TGTGCCAGCAGGGCAGGGTGGGCTGAGCAGTTCTTC
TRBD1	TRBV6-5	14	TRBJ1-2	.	CASSYSGQGNGYTF	TGTGCCAGCAGTTACTCGGGACAGGGGAATGGCTACACCTTC
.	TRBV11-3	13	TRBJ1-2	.	CASTCVGRYGYTF	TGTGCCAGCACCTGCGTTGGGAGGTATGGCTACACCTTC
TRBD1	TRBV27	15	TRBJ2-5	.	CASSLGTGVQETQYF	TGTGCCAGCAGTCTAGGGACAGGAGTTCAAGAGACCCAGTACTTC
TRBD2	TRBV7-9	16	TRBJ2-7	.	CASSLGTSGGDYEQYF	TGTGCCAGCAGCTTAGGGACTAGCGGGGGGGACTACGAGCAGTACTTC
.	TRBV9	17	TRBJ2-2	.	CASSESLVQANTGELFF	TGTGCCAGCAGCGAGTCTCTAGTACAGGCGAACACCGGGGAGCTGTTTTTT
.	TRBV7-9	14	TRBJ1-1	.	CASSPPTGVPEAFF	TGTGCCAGCAGCCCGCCCACTGGGGTCCCTGAAGCTTTCTTT
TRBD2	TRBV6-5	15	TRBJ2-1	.	CASSYGASGSGEQFF	TGTGCCAGCAGTTACGGAGCTAGCGGGAGTGGTGAGCAGTTCTTC
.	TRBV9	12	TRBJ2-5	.	CASRGPGETQYF	TGTGCCAGCAGGGGGCCGGGGGAGACCCAGTACTTC
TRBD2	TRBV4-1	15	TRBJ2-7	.	CASSHSSGASYEQYF	TGCGCCAGCAGCCATTCTAGCGGGGCCTCCTACGAGCAGTACTTC
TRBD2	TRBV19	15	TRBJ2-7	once	CASSVTLAGAGEQYF	TGTGCCAGTAGTGTGACCTTAGCGGGGGCTGGCGAGCAGTACTTC
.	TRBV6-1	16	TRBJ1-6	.	CASSESLPTYNSPLHF	TGTGCCAGCAGTGAGTCGCTGCCTACCTATAATTCACCCCTCCACTTT
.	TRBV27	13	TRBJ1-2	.	CASSLIQGSDYTF	TGTGCCAGCAGTTTAATACAGGGATCCGACTACACCTTC
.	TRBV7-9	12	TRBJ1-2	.	CASRPQGYGYTF	TGTGCCAGCAGACCACAGGGTTATGGCTACACCTTC
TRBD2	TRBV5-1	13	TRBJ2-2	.	CASSSGVLGELFF	TGCGCCAGCAGCAGCGGGGTGCTCGGGGAGCTGTTTTTT
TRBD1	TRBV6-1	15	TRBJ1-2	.	CASSEGGGENYGYTF	TGTGCCAGCAGTGAAGGAGGGGGCGAAAACTATGGCTACACCTTC
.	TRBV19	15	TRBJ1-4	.	CASRSLWGLNEKLFF	TGTGCCAGTAGGTCATTGTGGGGGCTTAATGAAAAACTGTTTTTT
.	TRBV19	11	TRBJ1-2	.	CASSMWDGYTF	TGTGCCAGTAGTATGTGGGATGGCTACACCTTC
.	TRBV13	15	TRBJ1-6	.	CASSLGSSPGAPLHF	TGTGCCAGCAGCTTAGGAAGTTCCCCGGGGGCACCCCTCCACTTT
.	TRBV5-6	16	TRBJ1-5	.	CASSLDREYPSQPQHF	TGTGCCAGCAGCTTGGACAGAGAGTACCCATCACAGCCCCAGCATTTT
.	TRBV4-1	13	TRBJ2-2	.	CASKSLQAGELFF	TGCGCCAGCAAGTCGTTGCAAGCCGGGGAGCTGTTTTTT
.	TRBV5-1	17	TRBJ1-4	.	CASSSPMYRESNEKLFF	TGCGCCAGCAGCTCCCCTATGTACAGGGAATCTAATGAAAAACTGTTTTTT
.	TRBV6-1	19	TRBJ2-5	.	CASSEAHVVGGRPLETQYF	TGTGCCAGCAGTGAAGCCCACGTAGTGGGGGGGCGTCCTTTGGAGACCCAGTACTTC
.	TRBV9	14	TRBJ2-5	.	CASSTSGTEETQYF	TGTGCCAGCAGCACCTCCGGGACGGAAGAGACCCAGTACTTC
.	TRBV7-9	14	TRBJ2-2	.	CASSPVSSTGELFF	TGTGCCAGCAGTCCCGTTTCGAGCACCGGGGAGCTGTTTTTT
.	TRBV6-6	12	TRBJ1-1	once	CATGDLATEAFF	TGTGCCACCGGGGACTTAGCCACTGAAGCTTTCTTT
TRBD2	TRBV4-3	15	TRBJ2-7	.	CASSQGLAGIYEQYF	TGCGCCAGCAGCCAAGGTCTAGCGGGGATCTACGAGCAGTACTTC
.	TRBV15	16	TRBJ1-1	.	CATSNWGRGTNTEAFF	TGTGCCACCAGCAACTGGGGGCGGGGGACGAACACTGAAGCTTTCTTT
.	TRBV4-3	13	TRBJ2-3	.	CASSQTSEDTQYF	TGCGCCAGCAGCCAAACTAGTGAAGATACGCAGTATTTT
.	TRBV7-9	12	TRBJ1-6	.	CASSQGESPLHF	TGTGCCAGCAGCCAAGGGGAATCACCCCTCCACTTT
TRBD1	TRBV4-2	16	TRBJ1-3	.	CASSQHDRGSGNTIYF	TGTGCCAGCAGCCAACACGACAGGGGCTCTGGAAACACCATATATTTT
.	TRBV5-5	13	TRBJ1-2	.	CASGPDINYGYTF	TGTGCCAGCGGCCCGGACATTAACTATGGCTACACCTTC
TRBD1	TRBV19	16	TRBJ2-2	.	CASSVGTGDFTGELFF	TGTGCCAGTAGTGTCGGGACAGGGGACTTCACCGGGGAGCTGTTTTTT
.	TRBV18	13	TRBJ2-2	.	CASSPGGTGELFF	TGTGCCAGCTCACCAGGTGGGACCGGGGAGCTGTTTTTT
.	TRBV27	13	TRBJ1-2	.	CASRHGANYGYTF	TGTGCCAGCAGGCACGGGGCTAACTATGGCTACACCTTC
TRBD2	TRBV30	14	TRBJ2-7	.	CAWRSSGPSYEQYF	TGTGCCTGGAGGAGTAGCGGGCCCTCCTACGAGCAGTACTTC
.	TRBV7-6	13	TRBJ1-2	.	CASSFGTSYGYTF	TGTGCCAGCAGCTTCGGGACATCGTATGGCTACACCTTC
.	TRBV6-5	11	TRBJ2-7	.	CASSESREQYF	TGTGCCAGCAGTGAAAGTCGGGAGCAGTACTTC
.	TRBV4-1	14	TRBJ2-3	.	CASSQSLGAGTQYF	TGCGCCAGCAGCCAATCTCTCGGGGCAGGGACGCAGTATTTT
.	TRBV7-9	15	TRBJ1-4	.	CASSLQEDRNEKLFF	TGTGCCAGCAGCCTCCAGGAAGACAGAAACGAAAAACTGTTTTTT
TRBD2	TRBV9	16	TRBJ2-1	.	CASSVAGGTSGNEQFF	TGTGCCAGCAGCGTAGCAGGGGGGACTAGCGGTAATGAGCAGTTCTTC
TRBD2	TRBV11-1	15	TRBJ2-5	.	CASSSGLAVQETQYF	TGTGCCAGCAGCTCGGGACTAGCGGTACAAGAGACCCAGTACTTC
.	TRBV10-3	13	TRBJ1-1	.	CAISEPLYTEAFF	TGTGCCATCAGTGAGCCCCTGTACACTGAAGCTTTCTTT
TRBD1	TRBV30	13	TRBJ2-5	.	CAWSVTGGETQYF	TGTGCCTGGAGTGTAACAGGGGGGGAGACCCAGTACTTC
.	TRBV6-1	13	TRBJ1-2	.	CASSEGPNYGYTF	TGTGCCAGCAGTGAAGGTCCTAACTATGGCTACACCTTC